The rows below give T cell receptor beta chains drawn from one sample of a study of human T cells and chemical hapten exposure. TCRdb used MiXCR to reprocess the RACE reads, holding one entry per CDR3 protein. There are some 150,000 distinct CDR3 sequences in the sample; 10% to 15% occur only once, and around 1.4% lies in the top ten. Sequencing used whole blood, obtained in connection with sensitization to the hapten diphenylcyclopropenone (DPC). The receptors were gathered from a woman aged 50 to 65 with alopecia areata. Some clones in this sample may be carry-over from other donors' samples. The CDR3 runs from the conserved cysteine through the conserved F or W. The D gene is left open where the match is weak. Clone size appears in some rows only: once, few, many, or a class for an expanded clone.

V	D	J	size	DNA	CDR3
TRBV5-1	TRBD2	TRBJ2-5	few	TGCGCCAGCAGCTACGCGGGGGACCAAGAGACCCAGTACTTC	CASSYAGDQETQYF
TRBV6-6	TRBD1	TRBJ2-5	few	TGTGCCCCCCTAACAGGGGCGGGCGAGACCCAGTACTTC	CAPLTGAGETQYF
TRBV7-3	-	TRBJ2-1	few	TGTGCCAGCAGCTTAACCGGGGGACGCAATGAGCAGTTCTTC	CASSLTGGRNEQFF
TRBV27	-	TRBJ2-1	few	TGTGCCAGCGGGTCTACCGGGATCTACAATGAGCAGTTCTTC	CASGSTGIYNEQFF
TRBV20-1	-	TRBJ2-7	few	TGCAGTGCTAGACCCAACCCCGGGGTGGACGAGCAGTACTTC	CSARPNPGVDEQYF
TRBV18	-	TRBJ1-5	-	TGTGCCAGCTCACCACCAGCAGGGTACAATCAGCCCCAGCATTTT	CASSPPAGYNQPQHF
TRBV18	-	TRBJ2-1	-	TGTGCCAGCTCACTATCCGACAGTTACTCCTACAATGAGCAGTTCTTC	CASSLSDSYSYNEQFF
TRBV7-2	TRBD2	TRBJ2-7	many	TGTGCCAGCAGAGGGACTAGCGGGAGCGGCGAGCAGTACTTC	CASRGTSGSGEQYF
TRBV11-2	-	TRBJ2-7	few	TGTGCCAGCAGCACCTCCCAGGGAGCCTCCTACGAGCAGTACTTC	CASSTSQGASYEQYF
TRBV10-3	-	TRBJ2-1	-	TGTGCCATCAGTCTCGGGGCAGGGGATAACCTCTACAATGAGCAGTTCTTC	CAISLGAGDNLYNEQFF
TRBV19	TRBD1	TRBJ2-3	few	TGTGCCAGTAGTACTCGACAGGGCCCAGATACGCAGTATTTT	CASSTRQGPDTQYF
TRBV11-2	-	TRBJ1-2	few	TGTGCCAGCAGCTTAGAACAGGGAAGATATGGCTACACCTTC	CASSLEQGRYGYTF
TRBV6-2/TRBV6-3	-	TRBJ2-1	many	TGTGCCAGCAGCTCGAGAGTAGGACAGACCTACAATGAGCAGTTCTTC	CASSSRVGQTYNEQFF
TRBV10-3	-	TRBJ2-6	many	TGTGCCATCAGTGAGCAGGGACCTCACTCTGGGGCCAACGTCCTGACTTTC	CAISEQGPHSGANVLTF
TRBV5-1	-	TRBJ1-1	few	TGCGCCAGCAGCTTGGGGGAGTGGGGCACTGAAGCTTTCTTT	CASSLGEWGTEAFF
TRBV29-1	-	TRBJ2-5	-	TGCAGCATACGACGGGGCGAGGAGACCCAGTACTTC	CSIRRGEETQYF
TRBV6-2/TRBV6-3	-	TRBJ1-1	few	TGTGCCAGCAGTTACGGTCTGGGGAGGGACACTGAAGCTTTCTTT	CASSYGLGRDTEAFF
TRBV19	TRBD1	TRBJ2-4	-	TGTGCCAGTAGTAGGTCCAGGGGGCGAGAAGAAAACATTCAGTACTTC	CASSRSRGREENIQYF
TRBV7-2	-	TRBJ1-6	few	TGTGCCAGCAGCTTAGGGCGAGACAGGAACTATAATTCACCCCTCCACTTT	CASSLGRDRNYNSPLHF
TRBV19	TRBD2	TRBJ2-3	once	TGTGCCAGTAGTGTGGGACTACCCACAGATACGCAGTATTTT	CASSVGLPTDTQYF
TRBV28	-	TRBJ1-5	many	TGTGCCAGCAGTTCGGGAACGGCAGGGGCTAGCAATCAGCCCCAGCATTTT	CASSSGTAGASNQPQHF
TRBV24-1	TRBD2	TRBJ2-2	-	TGTGCCACCAGTACGGGAGGGGGAACCGGGGAGCTGTTTTTT	CATSTGGGTGELFF
TRBV20-1	TRBD2	TRBJ2-3	-	TGCAGTGCTAGCGACCTACTAGCGGGAGGGGTAGGGGCAGATACGCAGTATTTT	CSASDLLAGGVGADTQYF
TRBV27	-	TRBJ1-1	few	TGTGCCAGCAGTTTGCGACAGGCCATGAACACTGAAGCTTTCTTT	CASSLRQAMNTEAFF
TRBV11-2	TRBD1	TRBJ1-1	-	TGTGCCAGCAGCCGCCGACCGGACAGGGCGGAAGCTTTCTTT	CASSRRPDRAEAFF
TRBV30	TRBD1	TRBJ1-3	few	TGTGCCTTTTCAGGGGGTTCCGGAAACACCATATATTTT	CAFSGGSGNTIYF
TRBV12-3/TRBV12-4	-	TRBJ1-6	once	TGTCCCAGCAGTTTAGTTGGGGGAGCTAACTCACCCCTCCACTTT	CPSSLVGGANSPLHF
TRBV27	-	TRBJ2-7	-	TGTGCCAGCATAGGGGCAGGGTACGAGCAGTACTTC	CASIGAGYEQYF
TRBV20-1	TRBD1	TRBJ1-1	-	TGCAGTGCTAGTTCCCCGACAGGGTCTAACACTGAAGCCTTCTTT	CSASSPTGSNTEAFF